The 16 T cell receptor beta chains in this list originate from one sample, sequenced in a study of metastatic and nonmetastatic thyroid tumors. All patients were untreated before thyroid surgery. TCRdb reassembled clones from the PCR reads with MiXCR. The table has roughly 24,000 clones, around 20% seen once. Sequenced sample: blood. Receptors were obtained from a male donor with papillary thyroid cancer or a benign thyroid nodule (not recorded which). Some clones in this sample may be carry-over from other donors' samples.

This sequence joins TRBV7-2 and TRBJ1-5; D perhaps matches TRBD1 (5 bases). Germline assignment: CDR1 SGHTA and CDR2 FQGNSA. Trimming cost V 4 bases and J 5 bases, with 15 bases left between them. This CDR3 is 15 amino acids long. The CDR3 here is CASSSMTVRHQPQHF. CDR3 DNA: TGTGCCAGCAGCTCCATGACAGTGCGTCATCAGCCCCAGCATTTT.

This clone was detected many times. The V gene is TRBV28, the J gene TRBJ2-4, with 11 nucleotides matching TRBD1. V was pared by 6 bases and J by 8 bases, with 6 bases of the junction left unmatched. The CDR3 has 14 amino acids. CDR1 is MDHEN, CDR2 SYDVKM, per germline. The CDR3: CASRAGTGGDIQYF. DNA of the CDR3: TGTGCCAGCAGGGCAGGGACAGGGGGGGACATTCAGTACTTC.

By share, this clone ranks as medium-sized. V usage is TRBV11-2 and J usage is TRBJ1-6, with TRBD1 as a possible D gene (5 bases). Germline-derived CDR1 and CDR2 are SGHAT and FQNNGV. Deletions cut 2 bases from V and 7 bases from J, with 12 bases between. CDR3 length: 15 amino acids. CDR3 nucleotides: TGTGCCAGCAGCTTAACGGGACCTCGGAATTCACCCCTCCACTTT. Translation: CASSLTGPRNSPLHF.

This sequence joins TRBV12-5 and TRBJ2-2; perhaps D is TRBD1 or TRBD2 (5 bases each). The CDR3 has 16 residues. Deletions cut 4 bases from V and 4 bases from J, with 16 bases between. Germline CDR1 reads LGHNT; CDR2 reads FRNRAP. The CDR3 nucleotides read TGTGCTAGTGGTTGGGGGTGTACTGGGGTCACCGGGGAGCTGTTTTTT. Translating it yields CASGWGCTGVTGELFF.

This clone was recorded at least ten times. The chain carries TRBV2 and TRBJ2-3; D might be TRBD2 (6 bases). Germline CDR1 reads SNHLY; CDR2 reads FYNNEI. This CDR3 region has 14 residues. V was cut by 7 bases and J by 3 bases, with 14 bases left in between. CDR3 in amino acids: CASKGLLWTDTQYF. The CDR3 DNA sequence: TGTGCCAGCAAAGGACTACTGTGGACAGATACGCAGTATTTT. Supplemented by reference TRBV2 and TRBJ2-3, the full variable domain reads EPEVTQTPSHQVTQMGQEVILRCVPISNHLYFYWYRQILGQKVEFLVSFYNNEISEKSEIFDDQFSVERPDGSNFTLKIRSTKLEDSAMYFCASKGLLWTDTQYFGPGTRLTVL.

Many counts were recorded for this clone. The rearrangement uses TRBV25-1 and TRBJ1-4; D ambiguous. Trimming took 8 bases from V and 5 from J, leaving 9 bases between them. This CDR3 region has 12 residues. CDR1 and CDR2 from the germline V gene are MGHDK and SYGVNS. The CDR3 loop reads CASALDNEKLFF. CDR3 coding DNA: TGTGCCAGCGCGCTGGACAATGAAAAACTGTTTTTT.

This clone was picked up many times. CDR3: CAWSLTGRVSWEGSSYEQYF. CDR3 DNA sequence: TGTGCCTGGAGTCTAACAGGGCGGGTTTCGTGGGAGGGTAGCTCCTACGAGCAGTACTTC. This chain links TRBV30 with TRBJ2-7, with TRBD2 as a possible D gene (7 bases). V was pared by 2 bases and J by 0 bases, with 29 bases between. Germline V CDR1 and CDR2: GTSNPN, SVGIG (reference sequence). The CDR3 is made up of 20 amino acids.

The rearrangement joins TRBV13 to TRBJ1-1; weak D call: TRBD1 (5 bases). Germline lookup yields CDR1 PRHDT and CDR2 FYEKMQ (reference sequence). This CDR3 has 15 residues. With 1 base removed from V and 3 bases from J, the gap between germline ends came to 12 bases. The CDR3 DNA reads TGTGCCAGCAGCTTAGTGTGGGTGGGGGACACTGAAGCTTTCTTT. This sequence encodes CASSLVWVGDTEAFF.

This clone was detected many times. The rearrangement links TRBV7-9 to TRBJ2-5; 7 positions match TRBD2. CDR3 length: 13 residues. V lost 0 bases to trimming and J lost 5 bases; unmatched junction nucleotides: 0. The germline gives CDR1 SEHNR, CDR2 FQNEAQ (reference sequence). The CDR3 bases are TGTGCCAGCAGCTTAGCTAGCGGGGAGACCCAGTACTTC. It yields the protein CASSLASGETQYF.

The gene calls are TRBV20-1 and TRBJ2-2; no firm D call. V was clipped by 3 bases and J by 7 bases, with 12 bases between them. The length of the CDR3 is 13 residues. Germline loops: CDR1 DFQATT, CDR2 SNEGSKA (reference sequence). The CDR3: CSARPIGVGELFF. In DNA, the CDR3 is TGCAGTGCTAGGCCCATTGGGGTCGGGGAGCTGTTTTTT.

This clone was counted at least ten times. This rearrangement joins TRBV2 to TRBJ2-2, with 8 bases identical to TRBD1. Germline loops: CDR1 SNHLY, CDR2 FYNNEI. The length of the CDR3 is 15 residues. Unmatched junction bases numbered 4, after V lost 3 bases and J lost 4 bases. The CDR3 bases are TGTGCCAGCAGTGAGCAGGGGGCGGGCACCGGGGAGCTGTTTTTT. It codes for CASSEQGAGTGELFF.

The V gene is TRBV12-3 or TRBV12-4, the J gene TRBJ2-2; D is perhaps TRBD2 (5 bases). There are 17 residues in the CDR3. Deletions cut 6 bases from V and 6 bases from J, with 23 bases between. DNA of the CDR3: TGTGCCAGCAGGGTTAGCGTGATGGCTAACAGTCCCGGGGAGCTGTTTTTT. This codes for CASRVSVMANSPGELFF.

This clone came up a few times. The CDR3 protein is CASSPVVQGAEAFF. CDR3 DNA sequence: TGTGCCAGCAGTCCAGTAGTACAGGGGGCTGAAGCTTTCTTT. V usage is TRBV6-1 and J usage is TRBJ1-1; 8 nucleotides match TRBD1. After removal of 5 bases from V and 6 bases from J, the junction contained 8 bases not matched to a gene. This CDR3 spans 14 amino acids. CDR1 and CDR2 from the germline V gene are MNHNS and SASEGT.

This clone came up a few times. The chain has TRBV12-3 or TRBV12-4 and TRBJ1-2; the D is unclear. Trimming removed 11 bases from V and 4 bases from J, with 14 bases in between. The CDR3 has 12 amino acids. In DNA form, the CDR3 reads TGTGCCTCTCAGGACGACCTCTATGGCTACACCTTC. Translated, it gives CASQDDLYGYTF.

This clone was seen ten or more times. The rearrangement joins TRBV18 to TRBJ2-7, with TRBD2 matching 7 bases. V gave up 1 base and J gave up 0 bases; unmatched junction bases: 6. Per the germline V gene, CDR1 is KGHSH and CDR2 is LQKENI. There are 16 residues in the CDR3. The CDR3 nucleotides are TGTGCCAGCTCACCACTACGGGGAGGGACCTCCTACGAGCAGTACTTC. It translates to CASSPLRGGTSYEQYF.

The chain combines TRBV7-8 with TRBJ2-4, with a possible D match to TRBD2 (6 bases). The germline V and J ends were trimmed by 6 bases and 5 bases, with 14 bases remaining between them. The CDR3 sequence is 14 residues long. From germline, CDR1 is SGHVS and CDR2 FQNEAQ. CDR3 bases: TGTGCCAGCAGTTTTTGGGGGGTCGAAAACATTCAGTACTTC. Its translation is CASSFWGVENIQYF. Full variable domain (missing parts from reference TRBV7-8 and TRBJ2-4): GAGVSQSPRYKVAKRGQDVALRCDPISGHVSLFWYQQALGQGPEFLTYFQNEAQLDKSGLPSDRFFAERPEGSVSTLKIQRTQQEDSAVYLCASSFWGVENIQYFGAGTRLSVL.